Each of the 25 T cell receptor beta chains below was sequenced from the same sample in a study of chemoradiotherapy in HPV16-positive cancers. Repertoires were generated with immunoSEQ multiplex PCR, while TCRdb's copy carries only in-frame clones and drops some. The data show about 2,500 clones, approximately 80% seen once. Sequencing used tumor tissue, obtained from a patient who underwent chemoradiotherapy. These receptors were taken from a human donor with HPV-associated anogenital cancer.

This chain uses TRBV19 with TRBJ2-1; 12 positions agree with TRBD2. V was clipped by 4 bases and J by 7 bases; unmatched bases: 5. Germline V gives CDR1 LNHDA, CDR2 SQIVND (reference sequence). The CDR3 is 15 residues long. The CDR3, as DNA: TGTGCCAGTAGTACTAGCGGGAGGGGGTTGAATGAGCAGTTCTTC. As protein: CASSTSGRGLNEQFF.

The chain links TRBV30 to TRBJ1-3; D gene ambiguous. The CDR3 has 13 residues. Looked up from germline, CDR1 is GTSNPN and CDR2 is SVGIG (reference sequence). The V gene lost 2 bases and the J gene lost 4 bases, with 9 bases spanning the gap. CDR3 loop: CAWSWGSGNTIYF. In DNA, the CDR3 is TGTGCCTGGAGTTGGGGATCCGGAAACACCATATATTTT.

The chain carries TRBV19 and TRBJ1-1; 8 positions agree with TRBD1. Unmatched junction bases numbered 9, after V lost 6 bases and J lost 3 bases. Germline loops: CDR1 LNHDA, CDR2 SQIVND (reference sequence). The CDR3 length is 15 residues. For the CDR3, the DNA is TGTGCCAGTAGAATAACCGGGACAGGTTACACTGAAGCTTTCTTT. This encodes CASRITGTGYTEAFF.

This clone was found once. This chain uses TRBV28 with TRBJ1-4; no clear D. The CDR3 sequence is 17 residues long. V lost 2 bases to trimming and J lost 15 bases, with 28 bases between them. Germline V gene sequence: CDR1 MDHEN, CDR2 SYDVKM. CDR3 in DNA: TGTGCCAGCAGTTTAGTGGCCGGGTCCTTCGGGGATGAAAAGTTGTTTTTT. Residues: CASSLVAGSFGDEKLFF.

This clone occurred a few times. This rearrangement joins TRBV5-1 to TRBJ1-1; D may be TRBD1 (6 bases). This CDR3 spans 15 amino acids. Per the germline V gene, CDR1 is SGHRS and CDR2 is YFSETQ. Trimming pared 2 bases from V and 2 bases from J, leaving 13 bases between. CDR3 in DNA: TGCGCCAGCAGCTTACAGACAGGAACTAACACTGAAGCTTTCTTT. Translating it yields CASSLQTGTNTEAFF.

The chain has TRBV4-1 and TRBJ2-5; D is ambiguous. The CDR3 sequence is 12 residues long. V lost 0 bases and J lost 4, with 3 bases in between. Germline V lookup: CDR1 MGHRA, CDR2 YSYEKL. The CDR3 spells CASSQDRETQYF. The CDR3 nucleotides are TGCGCCAGCAGCCAAGATAGAGAGACCCAGTACTTC.

This rearrangement joins TRBV6-6 to TRBJ1-1; D uncertain. Trimming left V 2 bases short and J 1 base short, with 5 bases between. The CDR3 length is 13 residues. The germline gives CDR1 MNHNY, CDR2 SVGAGI (reference sequence). The CDR3 DNA follows: TGTGCCAGCAGTTACGAGCAGAACACTGAAGCTTTCTTT. This gives the protein CASSYEQNTEAFF.

The chain is built from TRBV6-6 and TRBJ2-5; 7 positions agree with TRBD2. Near its end, the DNA agrees better with TRBJ2-7, so the J call may be wrong. Germline loops: CDR1 MNHNY, CDR2 SVGAGI (reference sequence). The CDR3 has 14 residues. For the CDR3, the DNA is TGTGCCAGCAGTTACACAGCGGGAATCTACGAGCAGTACTTC. As protein: CASSYTAGIYEQYF.

In its sample, this clone was seen once. This rearrangement joins TRBV7-6 to TRBJ2-3; D is perhaps TRBD2 (5 bases). This CDR3 is 14 amino acids long. V gave up 3 bases and J gave up 1 base, with 8 bases separating them. Germline values: CDR1 SGHVS, CDR2 FNYEAQ. The CDR3 nucleotides are TGTGCCAGCAGCTTTGGCGGGCGCACAGATACGCAGTATTTT. Encoded protein: CASSFGGRTDTQYF.

This rearrangement joins TRBV7-9 to TRBJ1-2; no clear D gene. The CDR3 is 17 amino acids. Germline loops: CDR1 SEHNR, CDR2 FQNEAQ (reference sequence). V lost 1 base and J 2 bases, leaving 17 bases between the germline ends. CDR3 residues: CASSLGWADLTNYGYTF. CDR3 nucleotide sequence: TGTGCCAGCAGCTTAGGGTGGGCAGACTTAACAAACTATGGCTACACCTTC.

CDR3 sequence reads: CASSPTERGETQYF. The CDR3 coding sequence is TGCGCCAGCAGCCCGACAGAGAGGGGGGAGACCCAGTACTTC. The genes are TRBV5-1 and TRBJ2-5; weak D call: TRBD1 (6 bases). V was clipped by 4 bases and J by 5 bases, with 15 bases between them. Germline CDR1 reads SGHRS; CDR2 reads YFSETQ. The CDR3 length is 14 residues.

The chain links TRBV5-1 to TRBJ2-3; D perhaps matches TRBD1 (6 bases). Trimming removed 0 bases at V and 3 bases at J, with 11 bases between. The CDR3 spans 15 residues. The germline V gene has CDR1 SGHRS and CDR2 YFSETQ. The CDR3 here is CASSLAGQGTDTQYF. The DNA of the CDR3 is TGCGCCAGCAGCTTGGCCGGGCAGGGGACAGATACGCAGTATTTT.

V is TRBV27 and J is TRBJ2-3, with TRBD2 identical over 8 bases. The CDR3 loop spans 17 amino acids. With 5 bases clipped from V and 6 bases from J, the junction kept 16 bases outside the gene matches. Germline CDR1 reads MNHEY; CDR2 reads SMNVEV (reference sequence). CDR3 amino acids: CASSPHGLREAPDTQYF. The CDR3 DNA reads TGTGCCAGCAGTCCCCATGGGTTGCGGGAGGCCCCGGATACGCAGTATTTT.

The V and J genes are TRBV7-3 and TRBJ2-2, with D uncertain. V shed 0 bases and J shed 0 bases, with 2 bases lying between them. CDR3 length: 14 residues. Germline V gives CDR1 SGHTA, CDR2 FQGTGA. CDR3 nucleotide sequence: TGTGCCAGCAGCTTAACCGCGAACACCGGGGAGCTGTTTTTT. Protein: CASSLTANTGELFF. Full variable domain (remainder filled in from reference TRBV7-3 and TRBJ2-2): GAGVSQTPSNKVTEKGKYVELRCDPISGHTALYWYRQSLGQGPEFLIYFQGTGAADDSGLPNDRFFAVRPEGSVSTLKIQRTERGDSAVYLCASSLTANTGELFFGEGSRLTVL.

The V and J genes are TRBV19 and TRBJ1-5; D gene ambiguous. Trimming took off 3 bases at V and 0 bases at J, with 6 bases between the two ends. CDR1 and CDR2 from the germline V gene are LNHDA and SQIVND (reference sequence). There are 14 residues in the CDR3. CDR3 DNA sequence: TGTGCCAGTAGTATTAGTAATAGCAATCAGCCCCAGCATTTT. This translates into CASSISNSNQPQHF. Full variable domain (outside the CDR3, taken from reference TRBV19 and TRBJ1-5): DGGITQSPKYLFRKEGQNVTLSCEQNLNHDAMYWYRQDPGQGLRLIYYSQIVNDFQKGDIAEGYSVSREKKESFPLTVTSAQKNPTAFYLCASSISNSNQPQHFGDGTRLSIL.

This clone occurred once. Here the CDR3 reads CASSLVGRNTIYF. The CDR3, as DNA: TGTGCCAGCAGCTTGGTAGGGAGAAACACCATATATTTT. The chain recombines TRBV7-9 with TRBJ1-3; D ambiguous. The germline CDR1 and CDR2 sequences are SEHNR and FQNEAQ (reference sequence). The V end lost 3 bases, the J end lost 5 bases, and 8 bases lay between the germline ends. This CDR3 contains 13 residues.

As regards this clone: The same CDR3 also results from other DNA sequences found in this sample. J is TRBJ1-1 and V is TRBV7-9; D is unclear. The germline V gene encodes CDR1 SEHNR and CDR2 FQNEAQ (reference sequence). V was shortened by 4 bases and J by 5 bases, with 5 bases between the two germline ends. The CDR3 is 11 residues long. DNA for the CDR3: TGTGCCAGCAGCTCCTCTACTGAAGCTTTCTTT. This translates into CASSSSTEAFF.

The count of this clone is one. This chain joins TRBV5-1 and TRBJ1-1; a possible D gene is TRBD1 (6 bases). Per the germline V gene, CDR1 is SGHRS and CDR2 is YFSETQ. V dropped 0 bases and J dropped 7 bases, with 13 bases sitting between them. The CDR3 has 14 residues. The CDR3 coding sequence is TGCGCCAGCAGCTTGGCTCACAGGGATGGTGAAGCTTTCTTT. Its translation: CASSLAHRDGEAFF. Complete variable domain (other parts from reference TRBV5-1 and TRBJ1-1): KAGVTQTPRYLIKTRGQQVTLSCSPISGHRSVSWYQQTPGQGLQFLFEYFSETQRNKGNFPGRFSGRQFSNSRSEMNVSTLELGDSALYLCASSLAHRDGEAFFGQGTRLTVV.

This clone was picked up a small number of times. The rearrangement links TRBV6-5 to TRBJ1-5; 7 bases align to TRBD1. This CDR3 region has 14 residues. Germline V gene data show CDR1 as MNHEY and CDR2 as SVGAGI. J lost 3 bases, V lost 2 bases, and 1 base had no gene match. The CDR3 nucleotides read TGTGCCAGCAGTTACGGGACAGACAATCAGCCCCAGCATTTT. This gives the protein CASSYGTDNQPQHF.

The chain couples TRBV19 to TRBJ2-5; D unresolved. The germline V gene encodes CDR1 LNHDA and CDR2 SQIVND (reference sequence). Trimming pared 4 bases from V and 3 bases from J, leaving 9 bases between. CDR3 size: 13 residues. The CDR3 DNA follows: TGTGCCAGTAGTAGGTCTCCGGAAGAGACCCAGTACTTC. Amino acids: CASSRSPEETQYF.

The rearrangement links TRBV19 to TRBJ2-1; maybe TRBD1 (5 bases). CDR3 length equals 20 residues. Trimming left V 0 bases short and J 9 bases short, with 30 bases between. Germline loops: CDR1 LNHDA, CDR2 SQIVND (reference sequence). CDR3 protein: CASSIDAAGRNLLLTAEQFF. CDR3 bases: TGTGCCAGTAGTATAGATGCCGCAGGGCGGAATCTTCTATTAACCGCTGAGCAGTTCTTC. The whole variable domain, filled in from reference TRBV19 and TRBJ2-1, reads DGGITQSPKYLFRKEGQNVTLSCEQNLNHDAMYWYRQDPGQGLRLIYYSQIVNDFQKGDIAEGYSVSREKKESFPLTVTSAQKNPTAFYLCASSIDAAGRNLLLTAEQFFGPGTRLTVL.

The chain uses TRBV4-3 and TRBJ1-6; the D gene is possibly TRBD1 (6 bases). Trimming left V 4 bases short and J 9 bases short, with 19 bases between. Germline V lookup: CDR1 LGHNA, CDR2 YSLEER. The CDR3 loop spans 16 amino acids. In nucleotides, the CDR3 is TGCGCCAGCAGCCCTTCAGTTCGGGGGGCCGGTTCACCCCTCCACTTT. It is translated as CASSPSVRGAGSPLHF.

J is TRBJ2-2 and V is TRBV5-1; 15 positions agree with TRBD2. The V segment lost 4 bases and the J segment 3 bases; nucleotides outside the gene matches: 4. CDR1 and CDR2 (germline): SGHRS, YFSETQ. The CDR3 covers 17 residues. CDR3 in amino acids: CASSIGLAGGYTGELFF. The CDR3 region has the DNA TGCGCCAGCAGCATTGGACTAGCGGGAGGGTACACCGGGGAGCTGTTTTTT.

CDR3 nucleotides: TGTGCCAGCAGCTTAGTGGCAGGAAGGTCTGAAGCTTTCTTT. Its protein is CASSLVAGRSEAFF. The chain carries TRBV7-9 and TRBJ1-1; D call uncertain. Per the germline V gene, CDR1 is SEHNR and CDR2 is FQNEAQ (reference sequence). The CDR3 loop spans 14 amino acids. Trimming took off 1 base at V and 6 bases at J, with 12 bases between the two ends.

The gene calls are TRBV27 and TRBJ2-5; possibly TRBD2 for D (5 bases). CDR1 is MNHEY and CDR2 is SMNVEV in the germline V gene (reference sequence). V lost 0 bases to trimming and J lost 4 bases, with 9 bases between them. This CDR3 contains 14 residues. In DNA, the CDR3 is TGTGCCAGCAGTTTATCCAGTGGAGGAGAGACCCAGTACTTC. Its translation: CASSLSSGGETQYF.